The 22 T cell receptor delta chains reported below all come from one sample, sequenced in a study of Vδ1+ human thymocytes. The template was reverse-transcribed extracted RNA. Pooled V-gene forward primers with one constant-region reverse primer generated the CDR3 amplicons by multiplex PCR. With CATT, TCRdb re-called clones from the multiplex PCR reads. The data contain fewer than 30,000 delta-chain clones, more than 6% of them seen just once; the ten biggest clones take up about 1%. Antigen specificity for these receptors is unknown. Broader study findings: Thymic TRG and TRD repertoires appeared highly polyclonal.

What was sequenced was Vdelta1+ gamma-delta thymocytes from the thymus. Subset defined: FACS-sorted CD3+ TCRalphabeta- TCRVdelta1+ TCRVdelta2- thymocytes. The receptors originated from a girl under three years old who had congenital heart surgery.

This clone was observed a handful of times. The chain couples TRDV1 to TRDJ1; TRDD3 agrees at 10 bases. Trimming cost V 1 base and J 4 bases; bases outside gene matches: 18. Germline values: CDR1 TSWWSYY, CDR2 QGS. This CDR3 comprises 20 residues. CDR3 loop: CALGERPVLGDIYCIDKLIF. In DNA, the CDR3 is TGTGCTCTTGGGGAACGTCCTGTTCTGGGGGATATTTACTGTATCGATAAACTCATCTTT.

By sample share, this clone is medium-sized. The J gene is TRDJ1, the V gene TRDV2; the D is unclear. Per germline, CDR1 GEAIGNYY and CDR2 EKD. Between the trimmed V and J ends, which lost 5 bases and 2 bases, there was a span of 11 bases. The length of the CDR3 is 13 residues. CDR3 DNA sequence: TGTGCCTGTGGGGCAGGGCGGACCGATAAACTCATCTTT. Translation: CACGAGRTDKLIF.

This clone was observed a few times. V is TRDV1 and J is TRDJ1; 10 nucleotides agree with TRDD3. The V segment lost 2 bases and the J segment 2 bases; nucleotides outside the gene matches: 14. CDR1 and CDR2 from the germline V gene are TSWWSYY and QGS. The CDR3 loop spans 19 amino acids. CDR3 in DNA: TGTGCTCTTGGGGAAACGGCAGGGGGATACGCGGGTAGGACCGATAAACTCATCTTT. It yields the protein CALGETAGGYAGRTDKLIF.

The chain combines TRDV1 with TRDJ1, with D unresolved. The CDR3 runs to 12 residues. V was pared by 4 bases and J by 4 bases, with 7 bases between. CDR1 and CDR2 (germline): TSWWSYY, QGS. CDR3 nucleotide sequence: TGTGCTCTTGGGGGCCCGGGCGATAAACTCATCTTT. Encoded protein: CALGGPGDKLIF.

This clone came up a few times. The identical CDR3 is also encoded by other nucleotide sequences in the sample. V usage is TRDV1 and J usage is TRDJ1, with D perhaps matching TRDD2 or TRDD3 (5 bases each). The germline V gene has CDR1 TSWWSYY and CDR2 QGS. The germline V and J ends were trimmed by 7 bases and 4 bases, with 22 bases remaining between them. The CDR3 is made up of 16 amino acids. The CDR3 spells CALVPWPVLALDKLIF. As DNA, the CDR3 is TGTGCTCTTGTTCCTTGGCCTGTACTGGCTCTCGATAAACTCATCTTT.

This chain joins TRDV1 and TRDJ1, with TRDD3 matching 10 bases. V shed 1 base and J 3 bases; nucleotides not matched to a gene: 11. Germline V lookup: CDR1 TSWWSYY, CDR2 QGS. This CDR3 is 18 amino acids long. The DNA of the CDR3 is TGTGCTCTTGGGGAACCTGCATTATCGACTGGGGGATCCGATAAACTCATCTTT. Protein product: CALGEPALSTGGSDKLIF.

A few counts support this clone. The chain uses TRDV1 and TRDJ1; a possible D gene is TRDD3 (5 bases). This CDR3 region has 17 residues. CDR1 and CDR2 (germline): TSWWSYY, QGS. Trimming stripped 0 bases from V and 3 bases from J, with 17 bases between. The CDR3 DNA reads TGTGCTCTTGGGGAACTGGATCTCCCAGCTGGGCCCGATAAACTCATCTTT. This translates into CALGELDLPAGPDKLIF.

This clone has a handful of counts. V gene TRDV1 combines with J gene TRDJ1, with 8 positions matching TRDD3. CDR1 and CDR2 from the germline V gene are TSWWSYY and QGS. Trimming took 1 base from V and 1 from J; bases not matched to a gene: 14. This CDR3 is 19 amino acids long. The CDR3 sequence: CALGEPIHTGGGATDKLIF. CDR3 nucleotide sequence: TGTGCTCTTGGGGAACCGATCCATACTGGGGGGGGTGCCACCGATAAACTCATCTTT.

This clone was seen only a few times. This chain joins TRDV2 and TRDJ1; 11 nucleotides agree with TRDD3. The V gene's germline CDR1 is GEAIGNYY and CDR2 EKD. CDR3 length: 17 residues. V gave up 6 bases and J gave up 0 bases; unmatched junction bases: 11. CDR3 residues: CACHLYWGIFYTDKLIF. The CDR3 region has the DNA TGTGCCTGTCACTTATACTGGGGGATATTCTACACCGATAAACTCATCTTT.

By share, this clone ranks as medium-sized. The chain has TRDV2 and TRDJ1; D is possibly TRDD3 (6 bases). V was clipped by 1 base and J by 0 bases, with 17 bases between them. The germline CDR1 and CDR2 sequences are GEAIGNYY and EKD. The CDR3 runs to 17 residues. This CDR3 is CACDTQYWATYTDKLIF. The DNA for the CDR3 is TGTGCCTGTGACACGCAGTACTGGGCCACGTACACCGATAAACTCATCTTT.

This clone has just a few counts. V is TRDV1 and J is TRDJ1, with TRDD3 identical over 10 bases. This CDR3 comprises 22 residues. The V segment lost 3 bases and the J segment 0 bases; nucleotides outside the gene matches: 22. Germline-derived CDR1 and CDR2 are TSWWSYY and QGS. The CDR3 bases are TGTGCTCTTGGGGAGCACTCTGCGACCGAGGGGGGATACGCCACGTACACCGATAAACTCATCTTT. Translating gives CALGEHSATEGGYATYTDKLIF.

The V gene lacks a call, and TRDJ1 is the J gene. The CDR3 runs to 14 residues. For the CDR3, the DNA is TGTGCTCTTGGGGGGGCCCGCCCCCAGGGGGGACTCATCTTT. Protein: CALGGARPQGGLIF.

In its sample, this clone is medium-sized. The chain joins TRDV2 to TRDJ1, with no clear D. Trimming left V 0 bases short and J 1 base short, with 17 bases between. Germline V lookup: CDR1 GEAIGNYY, CDR2 EKD. The CDR3 is 17 residues long. CDR3 sequence (DNA): TGTGCCTGTGACACCGAAGTTCCCCATGTGCTCACCGATAAACTCATCTTT. It encodes CACDTEVPHVLTDKLIF.

This sequence joins TRDV1 and TRDJ1, with 10 bases fitting TRDD3. V was pared by 0 bases and J by 0 bases, with 16 bases of the junction left unmatched. CDR3 length equals 21 residues. The germline V gene has CDR1 TSWWSYY and CDR2 QGS. The CDR3, as DNA: TGTGCTCTTGGGGAACTGGTGCGGACTGGGGGATGGAACGGGTACACCGATAAACTCATCTTT. It yields the protein CALGELVRTGGWNGYTDKLIF.

This clone was seen only a few times. The genes are TRDV1 and TRDJ1; 11 bases fit TRDD3. The J gene is absent in TCRdb and was assigned here via DNA matching to germline. V was pared by 3 bases and J by 0 bases, with 27 bases of the junction left unmatched. The CDR3 is 24 amino acids. Germline CDR1 reads TSWWSYY; CDR2 reads QGS. CDR3 nucleotides: TGTGCTCTTGGGGACCCGGCCTTACATGGGGGATACGATTCATGGCGGGTCCACACCGATAAACTCATCTTT. Residues: CALGDPALHGGYDSWRVHTDKLIF.

This clone was counted a few times. Mismatch with germline at one junction end may stem from a read error. V and J are TRDV1 and TRDJ1, with 7 positions matching TRDD2. This CDR3 spans 18 amino acids. CDR1 is TSWWSYY and CDR2 is QGS in the germline V gene. CDR3 sequence reads: CALGDFPTCPGGSKGLIF. The CDR3, as DNA: TGTGCTCTTGGGGACTTTCCTACGTGCCCGGGGGGTTCTAAGGGTCTCATCTTC.

This chain uses TRDV1 with TRDJ1; 10 bases are a match to TRDD3. With 2 bases clipped from V and 0 bases from J, the junction kept 9 bases outside the gene matches. This CDR3 has 18 residues. CDR1 TSWWSYY and CDR2 QGS come from the germline V gene. The CDR3 bases are TGTGCTCTTGGGGAAGGTGGTGGGGGATACTTGTACACCGATAAACTCATCTTT. It yields the protein CALGEGGGGYLYTDKLIF.

This clone has more than one count but fewer than ten. This chain joins TRDV1 and TRDJ1; 9 bases are shared with TRDD3. CDR1 is TSWWSYY and CDR2 is QGS in the germline V gene. The V segment lost 0 bases and the J segment 3 bases; nucleotides outside the gene matches: 11. The CDR3 is 18 residues long. The DNA of the CDR3 is TGTGCTCTTGGGGAACTCACGAGGGGATACGAGCGCCCCGATAAACTCATCTTT. This encodes CALGELTRGYERPDKLIF.

This clone was found a few times. The genes are TRDV1 and TRDJ1; 8 bases are shared with TRDD2. CDR3 length equals 18 residues. The V gene's germline CDR1 is TSWWSYY and CDR2 QGS. V lost 5 bases to trimming and J lost 6 bases; unmatched junction nucleotides: 20. The DNA of the CDR3 is TGTGCTCTTGGGTATCCTTCAAGTGCTTCCTACATTCTCCATAAACTCATCTTT. Its protein product is CALGYPSSASYILHKLIF.

The gene calls are TRDV1 and TRDJ1, with 7 bases lining up with TRDD3. TCRdb records no J gene; here it was assigned by comparing the DNA to germline. CDR1 is TSWWSYY, CDR2 QGS, per germline. CDR3 length: 19 residues. V lost 2 bases, J lost 0 bases, and 15 bases stayed unmatched. CDR3 coding DNA: TGTGCTCTTGGGGAAACGGGCCGCCATGGGGATAGGTACACCGATAAACTCATCTTT. The encoded protein is CALGETGRHGDRYTDKLIF.

The chain recombines TRAV29/DV5 with TRDJ1; 12 bases map to TRDD3. This CDR3 contains 20 residues. V was pared by 0 bases and J by 3 bases, with 18 bases of the junction left unmatched. CDR1 is NSMFDY and CDR2 is ISSIKDK in the germline V gene. The CDR3 DNA reads as TGTGCAGCAAGCGCGCGCTGGGGGATACGCGGCACCTATTTTGCCGATAAACTCATCTTT. This codes for CAASARWGIRGTYFADKLIF. Variable domain in full (rest from reference TRAV29/DV5 and TRDJ1): DQQVKQNSPSLSVQEGRISILNCDYTNSMFDYFLWYKKYPAEGPTFLISISSIKDKNEDGRFTVFLNKSAKHLSLHIVPSQPGDSAVYFCAASARWGIRGTYFADKLIFGKGTRVTVEP.

The gene calls are TRDV1 and TRDJ1, with 9 bases identical to TRDD3. CDR1 is TSWWSYY, CDR2 QGS, per germline. The CDR3 is 20 amino acids. V lost 3 bases to trimming and J lost 1 base; unmatched junction nucleotides: 18. The CDR3 is CALGESFPALGDPSTDKLIF. In DNA form, the CDR3 reads TGTGCTCTTGGGGAGTCGTTTCCTGCTCTGGGGGATCCCTCCACCGATAAACTCATCTTT.